This T cell receptor beta chain originates from a study of T cell responses to AZD1222 COVID-19 vaccine. Regarding this clone: Antigen unknown.

Sequencing was performed with immunoSEQ multiplex PCR; in TCRdb, only in-frame clones are kept and a portion is missing. The repertoire holds about 120,000 clones, with about 90% as singletons. Study-level results: When two AZD1222 doses had been given, Spike-specific TCR breadth and depth rose.

This TCR came from an adult in good health. The sequencing used peripheral blood, collected on day 0 of AZD1222 vaccination.

CDR3 sequence: CASSGYGTGDFYGYTF. CDR3 bases: TGTGCCAGCAGCGGTTACGGGACAGGGGACTTCTATGGCTACACCTTC. The V and J genes are TRBV11-2 and TRBJ1-2; 10 bases agree with TRBD1. CDR3 length: 16 residues. CDR1 and CDR2 (germline): SGHAT, FQNNGV. J gave up 4 bases and V 5 bases, and 10 bases lay outside the gene matches.